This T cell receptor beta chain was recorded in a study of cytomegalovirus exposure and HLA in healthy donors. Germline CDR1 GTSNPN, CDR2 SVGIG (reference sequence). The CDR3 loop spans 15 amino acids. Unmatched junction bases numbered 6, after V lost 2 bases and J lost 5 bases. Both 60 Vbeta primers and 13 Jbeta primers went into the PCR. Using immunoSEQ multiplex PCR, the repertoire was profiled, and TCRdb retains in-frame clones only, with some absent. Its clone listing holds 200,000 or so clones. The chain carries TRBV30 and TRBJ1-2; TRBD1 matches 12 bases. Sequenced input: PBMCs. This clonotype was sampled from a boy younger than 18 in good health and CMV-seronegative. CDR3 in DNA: TGTGCCTGGAGTCCGGGACAGGGGGCAGGGTATGGCTACACCTTC. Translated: CAWSPGQGAGYGYTF.